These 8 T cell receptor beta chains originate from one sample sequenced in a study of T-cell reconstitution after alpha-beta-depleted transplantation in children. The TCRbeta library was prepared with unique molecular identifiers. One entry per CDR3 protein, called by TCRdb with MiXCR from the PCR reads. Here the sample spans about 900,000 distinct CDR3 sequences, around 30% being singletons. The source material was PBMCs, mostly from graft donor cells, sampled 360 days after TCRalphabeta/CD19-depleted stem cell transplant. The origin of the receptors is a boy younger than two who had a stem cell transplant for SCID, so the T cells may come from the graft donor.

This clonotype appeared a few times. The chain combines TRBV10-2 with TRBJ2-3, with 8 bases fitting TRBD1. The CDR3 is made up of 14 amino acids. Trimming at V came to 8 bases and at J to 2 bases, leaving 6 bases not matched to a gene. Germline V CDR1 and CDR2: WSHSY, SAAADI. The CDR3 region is CASLQGGYTDTQYF. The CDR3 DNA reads TGCGCCAGCTTACAGGGGGGCTACACAGATACGCAGTATTTT.

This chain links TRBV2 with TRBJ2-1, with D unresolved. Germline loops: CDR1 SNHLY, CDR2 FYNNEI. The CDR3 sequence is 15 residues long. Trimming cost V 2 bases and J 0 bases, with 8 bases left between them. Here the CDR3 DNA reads TGTGCCAGCAGTGAAACAGCTTACTCCTACAATGAGCAGTTCTTC. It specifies CASSETAYSYNEQFF.

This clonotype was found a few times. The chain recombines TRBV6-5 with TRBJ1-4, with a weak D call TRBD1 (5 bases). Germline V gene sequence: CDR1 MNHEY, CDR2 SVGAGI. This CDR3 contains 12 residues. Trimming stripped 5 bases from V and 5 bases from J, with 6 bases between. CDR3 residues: CASSRQNEKLFF. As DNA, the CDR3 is TGTGCCAGCAGTAGACAGAATGAAAAACTGTTTTTT.

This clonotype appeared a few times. CDR3 loop: CASSLVGHSTNEKLFF. The CDR3 DNA reads as TGTGCCAGCAGTTTAGTCGGACACTCAACTAATGAAAAACTGTTTTTT. V is TRBV12-3 or TRBV12-4 and J is TRBJ1-4, with D possibly being TRBD1 (5 bases). The CDR3 covers 16 residues. V lost 1 base and J 0 bases, leaving 9 bases between the germline ends.

The CDR3 here is CAISESERTANQPQHF. The CDR3 DNA reads TGTGCCATCAGTGAATCAGAAAGGACAGCAAATCAGCCCCAGCATTTT. The gene calls are TRBV10-3 and TRBJ1-5, with a possible D match to TRBD1 (6 bases). This CDR3 region has 16 residues. The germline CDR1 and CDR2 sequences are ENHRY and SYGVKD. V was shortened by 3 bases and J by 4 bases, with 16 bases between the two germline ends.

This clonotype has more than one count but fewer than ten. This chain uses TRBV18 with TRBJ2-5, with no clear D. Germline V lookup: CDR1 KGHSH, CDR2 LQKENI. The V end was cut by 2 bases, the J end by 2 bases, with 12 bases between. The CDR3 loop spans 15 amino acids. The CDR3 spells CASSPLGQPQETQYF. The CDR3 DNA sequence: TGTGCCAGCTCACCATTGGGCCAGCCTCAAGAGACCCAGTACTTC.

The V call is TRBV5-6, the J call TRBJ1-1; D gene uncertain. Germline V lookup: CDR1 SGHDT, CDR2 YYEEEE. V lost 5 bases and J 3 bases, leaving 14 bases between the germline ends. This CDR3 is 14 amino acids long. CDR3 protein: CASSREVEDTEAFF. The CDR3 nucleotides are TGTGCCAGCAGTCGGGAGGTGGAGGACACTGAAGCTTTCTTT. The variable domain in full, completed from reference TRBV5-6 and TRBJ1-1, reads DAGVTQSPTHLIKTRGQQVTLRCSPKSGHDTVSWYQQALGQGPQFIFQYYEEEERQRGNFPDRFSGHQFPNYSSELNVNALLLGDSALYLCASSREVEDTEAFFGQGTRLTVV.

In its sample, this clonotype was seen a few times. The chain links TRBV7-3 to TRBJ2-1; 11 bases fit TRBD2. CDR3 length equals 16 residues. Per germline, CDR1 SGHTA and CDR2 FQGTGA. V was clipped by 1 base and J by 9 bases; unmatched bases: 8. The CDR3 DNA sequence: TGTGCCAGCAGCTTAATGGCTAGCGGGGGGCCCGGTGAGCAGTTCTTC. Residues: CASSLMASGGPGEQFF.